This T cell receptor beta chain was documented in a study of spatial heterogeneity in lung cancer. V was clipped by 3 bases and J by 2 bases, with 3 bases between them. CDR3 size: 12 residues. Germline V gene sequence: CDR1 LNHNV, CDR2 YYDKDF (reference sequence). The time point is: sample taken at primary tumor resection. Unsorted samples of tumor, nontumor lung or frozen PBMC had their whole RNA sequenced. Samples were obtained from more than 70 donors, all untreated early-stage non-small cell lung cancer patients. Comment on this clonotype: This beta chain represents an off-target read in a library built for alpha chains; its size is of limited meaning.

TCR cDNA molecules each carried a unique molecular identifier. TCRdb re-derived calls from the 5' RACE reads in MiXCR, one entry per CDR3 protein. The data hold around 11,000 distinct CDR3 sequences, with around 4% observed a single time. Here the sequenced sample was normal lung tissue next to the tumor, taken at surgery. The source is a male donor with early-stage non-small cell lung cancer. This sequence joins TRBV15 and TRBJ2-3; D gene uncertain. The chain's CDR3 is CATSRNTDTQYF. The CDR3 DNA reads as TGTGCCACCAGCAGGAACACAGATACGCAGTATTTT.